This TCR beta chain derives from a study of T cells in Graves' hyperthyroidism and ophthalmopathy. Disease duration under 2 months; hyperthyroidism patients were aged 18 to 65. Not enrolled were patients with uncontrolled infection, other autoimmune disease, pregnancy or lactation. Fresh peripheral blood, around 9.5 ml, yielded the PBMCs. This clonotype was seen many times. Authors of the study amplified TCR beta CDR3 regions from RNA transcripts. HTBI primers were used for first-round RT-PCR of the TCR CDR3. One entry per CDR3 protein results from TCRdb running MiXCR on the multiplex PCR reads. Among over 700,000 distinct CDR3 sequences listed, roughly 20% were seen once. Sequencing used blood. This receptor was obtained from a woman between 50 and 59 years old with Graves' hyperthyroidism that later progressed to Graves' ophthalmopathy.

In nucleotides, the CDR3 is TGTGCCAGCAGCTCCCGACTAGGGAGGGACACCGGGGAGCTGTTTTTT. Amino acids: CASSSRLGRDTGELFF. V and J are TRBV11-2 and TRBJ2-2, with 7 bases identical to TRBD2. The CDR3 length is 16 residues. The V segment lost 4 bases and the J segment 3 bases; nucleotides outside the gene matches: 8. The germline gives CDR1 SGHAT, CDR2 FQNNGV.